This T cell receptor beta chain was captured in a study of regulatory T cells in long-lasting Graves disease. On this clonotype: What it binds is unknown.

Arm-PCR of CDR3 regions and iRepertoire HTBI primers were used to build TCR beta libraries. One entry per CDR3 protein, called by TCRdb with MiXCR from the multiplex PCR reads. The sample shows approximately 400,000 distinct CDR3 sequences, about 15% of them seen only once. Time point specified: newly diagnosed GD, antithyroid drugs for less than 3 months. There was RNA extracted from PBMCs, and the TCR library was made from it. The CDR3 sequence is 12 residues long. The V and J ends lost 9 bases and 0 bases respectively, with 6 bases between them. Germline CDR1 is MNHNS and CDR2 is SASEGT. The study's findings and limits: Whereas about 870 public clonotypes were shared by new patients, persistent patients shared more, at a few thousand. Thyroid tissue went unexamined; only peripheral blood was analyzed.

These data were likewise used in another study, on T cells in Graves' hyperthyroidism and ophthalmopathy.

The chain employs TRBV6-1 and TRBJ1-3; D not resolved. The source of this sequence is a young woman with Graves disease. The starting material was peripheral blood mononuclear cells (PBMCs), obtained at new diagnosis, from a patient treated with antithyroid drugs. CDR3 loop: CASVTSGNTIYF. CDR3 in DNA: TGTGCCAGTGTAACCTCTGGAAACACCATATATTTT.